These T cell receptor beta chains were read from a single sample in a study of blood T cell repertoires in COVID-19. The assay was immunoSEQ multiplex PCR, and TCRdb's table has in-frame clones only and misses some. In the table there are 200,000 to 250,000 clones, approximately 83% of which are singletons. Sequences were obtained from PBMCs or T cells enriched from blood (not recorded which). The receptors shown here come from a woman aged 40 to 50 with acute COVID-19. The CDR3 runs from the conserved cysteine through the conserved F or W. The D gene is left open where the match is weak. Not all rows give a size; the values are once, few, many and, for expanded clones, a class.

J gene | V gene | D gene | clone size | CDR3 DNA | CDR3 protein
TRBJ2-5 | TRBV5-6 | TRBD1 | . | TGTGCCAGCAGACGGACAGGAGGCGAGACCCAGTACTTC | CASRRTGGETQYF
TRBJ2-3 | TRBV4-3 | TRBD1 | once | TGCGCCAGCAGCCAAGTCTCAGGACAGGGCACAGATACGCAGTATTTT | CASSQVSGQGTDTQYF
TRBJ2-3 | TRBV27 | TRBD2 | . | TGTGCCAGCAGTTTACGTGCTAGCGGGGTAACAGATACGCAGTATTTT | CASSLRASGVTDTQYF
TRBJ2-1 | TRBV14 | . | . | TGTGCCAGCAGCAGGGGTACGGCACAAGAGCAGTTCTTC | CASSRGTAQEQFF
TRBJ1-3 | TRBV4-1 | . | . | TGCGCCAGCAGCCAACCCGAAGGGGTGATCGGAAACACCATATATTTT | CASSQPEGVIGNTIYF
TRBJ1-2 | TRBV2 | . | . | TGTGCCAGCAGTGGGAGGTGGCAGAACTATGGCTACACCTTC | CASSGRWQNYGYTF
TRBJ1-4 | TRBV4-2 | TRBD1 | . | TGTGCCAGCAGCTTTGGACAGGGGGCAACTAATGAAAAACTGTTTTTT | CASSFGQGATNEKLFF
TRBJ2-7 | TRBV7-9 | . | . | TGTGCCAGCAGCTTAGGAGTAGGACTTAGCTCCTACGAGCAGTACTTC | CASSLGVGLSSYEQYF
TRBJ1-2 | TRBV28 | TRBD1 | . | TGTGCTTCCCGGGACAGGGGATCCAGGAGGCATGGCTACACCTTC | CASRDRGSRRHGYTF
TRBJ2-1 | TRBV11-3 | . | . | TGTGCCAGCAGCCCCCGGACGGGGTCCTACAATGAGCAGTTCTTC | CASSPRTGSYNEQFF
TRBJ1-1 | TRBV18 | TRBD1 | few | TGTGCCAGCTCACCCGGGACAGGGGCGTCTGAAGCTTTCTTT | CASSPGTGASEAFF
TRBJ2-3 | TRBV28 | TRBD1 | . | TGTGCCAGCATCAACCGGCAGGGGGCTAAAGATTTT | CASINRQGAKDF
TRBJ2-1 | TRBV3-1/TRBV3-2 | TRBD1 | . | TGTGCCAGCAGCTGGCGACAGGGCGATGAGCAGTTCTTC | CASSWRQGDEQFF
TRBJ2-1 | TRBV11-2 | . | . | TGTGCCAGCAGCCCCCCGACTAGTAGGAATGAGCAGTTCTTC | CASSPPTSRNEQFF
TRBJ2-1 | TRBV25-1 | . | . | TGTGCCAGCAGCCAGGGGCGAACCTACAATGAGCAGTTCTTC | CASSQGRTYNEQFF
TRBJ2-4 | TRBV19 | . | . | TGTGCCAGTAGTACTCGGACAGTTAGGCTAGCCAAAAACATTCAGTACTTC | CASSTRTVRLAKNIQYF
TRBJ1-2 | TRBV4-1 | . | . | TGCGCCAGCAGCCAAGGACACCTCTATGGCTACACCTTC | CASSQGHLYGYTF
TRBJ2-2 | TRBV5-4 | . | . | TGTGCCAGCAGCCGGGTGAACGGGGAGCTGTTTTTT | CASSRVNGELFF
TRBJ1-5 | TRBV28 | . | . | TGTGCCAGCAAGGGGAATAGCAATCAGCCCCAGCATTTT | CASKGNSNQPQHF
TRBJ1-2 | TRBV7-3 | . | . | TGTGCCAGCAGCTTGGGGGCCGACCCTCGGGGCTACACCTTC | CASSLGADPRGYTF
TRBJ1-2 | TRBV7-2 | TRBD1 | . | TGTGCCAGCAGCAACAGACAGGGGGCTAAAAACTATGGCTACACCTTC | CASSNRQGAKNYGYTF
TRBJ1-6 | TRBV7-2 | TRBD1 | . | TGTGCCAGCAGCACCGGGACAGGGAGCTCCTATAATTCACCCCTCCACTTT | CASSTGTGSSYNSPLHF
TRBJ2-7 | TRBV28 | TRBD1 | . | TGTGCCAGCAGTTCCGAACAAACCGGGACAGTGGATGGAAGTGACGAGCAGTACTTC | CASSSEQTGTVDGSDEQYF
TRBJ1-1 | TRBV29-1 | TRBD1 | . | TGCAGCGCTCAAGCTCAGGGGGCTACTGAAGCTTTCTTT | CSAQAQGATEAFF
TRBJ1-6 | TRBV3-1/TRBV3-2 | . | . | TGTGCCAGCAGTCCCGCGGGGGGCGCTTCACCCCTCCACTTT | CASSPAGGASPLHF
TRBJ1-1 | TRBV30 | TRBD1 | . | TGTGCCTGGACAAACGAGATCAGGGGGTTGAACACTGAAGCTTTCTTT | CAWTNEIRGLNTEAFF
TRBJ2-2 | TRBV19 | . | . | TGTGCCAGTTTCAGATATAACACCGGGGAGCTGTTTTTT | CASFRYNTGELFF
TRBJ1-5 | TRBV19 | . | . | TGTGCCAGTCTTAGGGACTCCGGGAATAATCAGCCCCAGCATTTT | CASLRDSGNNQPQHF
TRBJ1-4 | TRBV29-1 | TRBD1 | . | TGCAGCGTTCAGATCTGGACAGGGGGGAATGAAAAACTGTTTTTT | CSVQIWTGGNEKLFF
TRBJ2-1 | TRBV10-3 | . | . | TGTGCCATCAACCGGGGGGCAGCAGGGCCTTACAATGAGCAGTTCTTC | CAINRGAAGPYNEQFF
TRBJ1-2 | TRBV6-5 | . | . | TGTGCCAGCAGTTACTCGAAGTCCGCAGCTAACTATGGCTACACCTTC | CASSYSKSAANYGYTF
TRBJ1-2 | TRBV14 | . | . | TGTGCCAGCAGCTCTCGGGGAGGGGATGGCTACACCTTC | CASSSRGGDGYTF
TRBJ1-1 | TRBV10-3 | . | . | TGTGCCATCAGTGGTTCAGGGGCGGAAGCTTTCTTT | CAISGSGAEAFF
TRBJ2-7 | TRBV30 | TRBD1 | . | TGTGCCTGGGGGGGACAGCTCAGGGACGAGCAGTACTTC | CAWGGQLRDEQYF
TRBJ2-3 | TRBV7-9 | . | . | TGTGCCAGCAGTCTCTCTGTGACAGATACGCAGTATTTT | CASSLSVTDTQYF
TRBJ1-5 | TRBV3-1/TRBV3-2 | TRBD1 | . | TGTGCCAGCAGCCAATTCGACAGGGGAGAAAGGGCCCAGCATTTT | CASSQFDRGERAQHF
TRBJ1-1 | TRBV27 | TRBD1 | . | TGTGCCAGCAAAGCACAGGGGAACGGGAACACTGAAGCTTTCTTT | CASKAQGNGNTEAFF
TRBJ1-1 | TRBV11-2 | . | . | TGTGCCAGCAACCCTCAACCTGGGCACACTGAAGCTTTCTTT | CASNPQPGHTEAFF
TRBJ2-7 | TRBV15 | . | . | TGTGCCACCAGCAGAGATCGGCAGGGCTACGAGCAGTACTTC | CATSRDRQGYEQYF
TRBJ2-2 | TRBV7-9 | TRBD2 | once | TGTGCCAGCAGATCCCGACTAGCGGAGAACACCGGGGAGCTGTTTTTT | CASRSRLAENTGELFF
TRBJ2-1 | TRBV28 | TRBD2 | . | TGTGCCAGCAGCCCAACGGGACTAGCGGGGTACAATGAGCAGTTCTTC | CASSPTGLAGYNEQFF
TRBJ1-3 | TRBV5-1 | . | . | TGCGCCAGCAGCTTATGGACAGCTGGAAACACCATATATTTT | CASSLWTAGNTIYF